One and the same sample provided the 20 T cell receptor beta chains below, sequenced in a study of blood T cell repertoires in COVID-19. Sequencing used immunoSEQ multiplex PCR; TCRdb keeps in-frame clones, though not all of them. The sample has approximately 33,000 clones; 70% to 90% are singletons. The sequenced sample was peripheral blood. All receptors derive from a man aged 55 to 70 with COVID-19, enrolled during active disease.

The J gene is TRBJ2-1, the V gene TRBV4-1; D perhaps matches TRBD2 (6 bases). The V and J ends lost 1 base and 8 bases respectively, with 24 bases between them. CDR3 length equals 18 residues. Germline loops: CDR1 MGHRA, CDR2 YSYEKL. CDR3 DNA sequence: TGCGCCAGCAGCCAAGGGCGGACCGGGACTCCAAGTAGGGATGAGCAGTTCTTC. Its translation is CASSQGRTGTPSRDEQFF.

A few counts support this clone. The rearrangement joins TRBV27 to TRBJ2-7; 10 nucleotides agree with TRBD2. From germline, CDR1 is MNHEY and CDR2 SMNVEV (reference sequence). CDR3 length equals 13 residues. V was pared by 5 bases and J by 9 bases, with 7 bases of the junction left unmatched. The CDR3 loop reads CASSPNLAGVQYF. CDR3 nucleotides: TGTGCCAGCAGTCCCAACCTAGCGGGAGTGCAGTACTTC.

CDR3 sequence reads: CASSDGQMNFNQPQHF. The CDR3 DNA is TGTGCCAGCAGCGACGGACAGATGAACTTCAATCAGCCCCAGCATTTT. J is TRBJ1-5 and V is TRBV5-6; the D gene is possibly TRBD1 (6 bases). The germline gives CDR1 SGHDT, CDR2 YYEEEE. V was cut by 4 bases and J by 3 bases, with 17 bases left in between. The CDR3 is 16 amino acids. Together with reference TRBV5-6 and TRBJ1-5, the CDR3 gives the full variable domain: DAGVTQSPTHLIKTRGQQVTLRCSPKSGHDTVSWYQQALGQGPQFIFQYYEEEERQRGNFPDRFSGHQFPNYSSELNVNALLLGDSALYLCASSDGQMNFNQPQHFGDGTRLSIL.

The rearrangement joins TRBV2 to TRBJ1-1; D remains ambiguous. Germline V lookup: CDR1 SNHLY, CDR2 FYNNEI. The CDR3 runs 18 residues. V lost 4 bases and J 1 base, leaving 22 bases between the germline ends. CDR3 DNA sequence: TGTGCCAGCAGTGCCTCCCAGGCGCGCTTTACCGGGAACACTGAAGCTTTCTTT. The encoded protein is CASSASQARFTGNTEAFF.

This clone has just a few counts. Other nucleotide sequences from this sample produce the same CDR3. This CDR3 reads CAWSRTGNSGANVLTF. CDR3 DNA: TGTGCCTGGAGTAGGACAGGCAATTCTGGGGCCAACGTCCTGACTTTC. The J gene is TRBJ2-6, the V gene TRBV30; 7 bases fit TRBD1. Trimming cost V 2 bases and J 1 base; bases outside gene matches: 5. Germline CDR1 GTSNPN, CDR2 SVGIG (reference sequence). The CDR3 loop spans 16 amino acids.

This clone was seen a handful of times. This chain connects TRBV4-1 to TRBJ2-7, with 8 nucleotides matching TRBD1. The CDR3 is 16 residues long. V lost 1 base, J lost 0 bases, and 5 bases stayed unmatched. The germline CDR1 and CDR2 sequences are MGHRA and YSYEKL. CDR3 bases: TGCGCCAGCAGCCAAGGTTGGACAGGGAGCTCCTACGAGCAGTACTTC. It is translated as CASSQGWTGSSYEQYF.

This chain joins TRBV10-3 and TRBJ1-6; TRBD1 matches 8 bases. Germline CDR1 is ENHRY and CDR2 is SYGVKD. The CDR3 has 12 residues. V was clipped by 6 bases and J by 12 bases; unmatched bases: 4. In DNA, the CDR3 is TGTGCCATCAGGCAGGGGGCCGAACCCCTCCACTTT. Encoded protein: CAIRQGAEPLHF.

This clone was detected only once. CDR3 sequence (DNA): TGTGCCAGCAGCGTAGGAGCTCTGATTTCCTACGAGCAGTACTTC. Translation: CASSVGALISYEQYF. This chain links TRBV9 with TRBJ2-7, with D unclear. CDR1 SGDLS and CDR2 YYNGEE come from the germline V gene. V was shortened by 0 bases and J by 1 base, with 11 bases between the two germline ends. This CDR3 contains 15 residues.

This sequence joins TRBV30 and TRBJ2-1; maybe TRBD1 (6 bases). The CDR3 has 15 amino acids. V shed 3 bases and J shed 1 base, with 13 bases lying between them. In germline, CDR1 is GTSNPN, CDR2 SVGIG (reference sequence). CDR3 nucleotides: TGTGCCTGGAGGGAAACAGGGTGGTCCTACAATGAGCAGTTCTTC. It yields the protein CAWRETGWSYNEQFF.

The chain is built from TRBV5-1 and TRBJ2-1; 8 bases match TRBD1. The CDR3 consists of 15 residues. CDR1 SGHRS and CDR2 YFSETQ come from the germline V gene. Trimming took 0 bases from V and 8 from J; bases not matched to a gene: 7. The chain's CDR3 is CASSLEDRDLDEQFF. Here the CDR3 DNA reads TGCGCCAGCAGCTTGGAGGACAGGGACTTGGATGAGCAGTTCTTC.

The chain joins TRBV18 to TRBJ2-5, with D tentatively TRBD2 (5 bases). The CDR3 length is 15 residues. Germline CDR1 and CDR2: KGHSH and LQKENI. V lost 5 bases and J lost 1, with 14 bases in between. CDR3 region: CASSSTNGLQETQYF. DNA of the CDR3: TGTGCCAGCTCATCAACTAACGGACTCCAAGAGACCCAGTACTTC.

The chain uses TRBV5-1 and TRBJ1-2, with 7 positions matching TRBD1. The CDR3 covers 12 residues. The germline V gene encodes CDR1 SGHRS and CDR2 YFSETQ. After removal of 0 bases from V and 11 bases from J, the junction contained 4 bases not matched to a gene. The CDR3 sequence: CASSLEQGLYTF. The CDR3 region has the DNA TGCGCCAGCAGCTTGGAACAGGGGCTTTACACCTTC.

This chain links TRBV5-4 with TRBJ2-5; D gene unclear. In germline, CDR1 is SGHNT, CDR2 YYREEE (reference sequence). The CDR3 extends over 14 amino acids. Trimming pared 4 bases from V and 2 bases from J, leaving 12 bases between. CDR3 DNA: TGTGCCAGCAGCCCGCAGAGGAATCAAGAGACCCAGTACTTC. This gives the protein CASSPQRNQETQYF.

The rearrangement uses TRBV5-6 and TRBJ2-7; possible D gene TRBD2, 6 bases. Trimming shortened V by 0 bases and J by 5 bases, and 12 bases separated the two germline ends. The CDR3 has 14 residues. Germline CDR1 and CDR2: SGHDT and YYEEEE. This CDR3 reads CASSLGRGFDEQYF. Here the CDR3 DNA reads TGTGCCAGCAGCTTGGGTCGGGGGTTCGACGAGCAGTACTTC.

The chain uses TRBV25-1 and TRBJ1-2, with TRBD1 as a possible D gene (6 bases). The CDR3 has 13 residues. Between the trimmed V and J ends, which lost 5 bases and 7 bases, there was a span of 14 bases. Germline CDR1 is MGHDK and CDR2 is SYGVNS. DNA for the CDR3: TGTGCCAGCAGTCTACAGGGTTTGGGTGGCTACACCTTC. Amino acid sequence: CASSLQGLGGYTF.

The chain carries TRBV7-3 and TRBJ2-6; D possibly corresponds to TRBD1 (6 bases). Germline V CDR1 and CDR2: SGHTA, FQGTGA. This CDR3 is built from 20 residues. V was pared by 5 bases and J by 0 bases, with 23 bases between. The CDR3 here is CASSLRPGADSLSGANVLTF. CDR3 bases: TGTGCCAGCAGCCTCCGCCCAGGGGCCGACTCTCTCTCTGGGGCCAACGTCCTGACTTTC.

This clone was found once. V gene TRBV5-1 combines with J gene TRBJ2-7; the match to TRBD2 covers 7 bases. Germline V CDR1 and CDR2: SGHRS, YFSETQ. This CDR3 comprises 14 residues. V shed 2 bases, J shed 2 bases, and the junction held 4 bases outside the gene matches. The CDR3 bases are TGCGCCAGCAGCTTAGGGGCGGGAGCCTACGAGCAGTACTTC. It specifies CASSLGAGAYEQYF.

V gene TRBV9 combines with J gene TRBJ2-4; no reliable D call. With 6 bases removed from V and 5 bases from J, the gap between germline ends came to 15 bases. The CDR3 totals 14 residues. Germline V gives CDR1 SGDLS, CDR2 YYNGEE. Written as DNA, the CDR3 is TGTGCCAGCACCCGTAGTGGTACGGAAAACATTCAGTACTTC. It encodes CASTRSGTENIQYF.

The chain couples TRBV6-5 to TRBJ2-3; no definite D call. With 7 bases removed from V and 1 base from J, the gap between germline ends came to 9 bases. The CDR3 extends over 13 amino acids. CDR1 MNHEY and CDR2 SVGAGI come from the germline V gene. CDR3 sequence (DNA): TGTGCCAGCACTCACCCGGGCACAGATACGCAGTATTTT. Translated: CASTHPGTDTQYF.

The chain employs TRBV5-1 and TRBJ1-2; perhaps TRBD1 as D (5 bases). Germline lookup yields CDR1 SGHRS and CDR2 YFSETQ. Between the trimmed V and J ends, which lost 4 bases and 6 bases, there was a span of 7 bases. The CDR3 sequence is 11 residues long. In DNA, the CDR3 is TGCGCCAGCAGCGCACAGGATGGCTACACCTTC. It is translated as CASSAQDGYTF.